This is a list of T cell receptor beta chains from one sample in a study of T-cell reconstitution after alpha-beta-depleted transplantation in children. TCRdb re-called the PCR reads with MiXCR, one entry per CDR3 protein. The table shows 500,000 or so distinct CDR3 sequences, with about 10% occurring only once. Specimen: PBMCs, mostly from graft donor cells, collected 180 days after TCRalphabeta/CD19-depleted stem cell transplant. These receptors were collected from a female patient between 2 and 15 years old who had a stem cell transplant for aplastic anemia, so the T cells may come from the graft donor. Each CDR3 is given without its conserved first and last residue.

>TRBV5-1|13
ASSEGLARWNEQF
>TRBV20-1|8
SASGRGYT
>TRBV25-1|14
ASSEFRAGGIDTQY
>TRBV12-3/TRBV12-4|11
ASSQIVRETQY
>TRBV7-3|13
ASSLKPQGQETQY
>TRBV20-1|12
SARDRTPNQPQH
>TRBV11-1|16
ASSPIMKDGFSKNSQY
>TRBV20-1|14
SARGGEAGLTDTQY
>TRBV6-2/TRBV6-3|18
ASSYSGLRTGGNSGNTIY
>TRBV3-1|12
ASSRLSGNTEAF
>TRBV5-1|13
ASSLAQGVGYGYT
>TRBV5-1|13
ASSLSQRDQETQY
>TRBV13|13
ASSLGLAGAGELF
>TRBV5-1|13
ASGSDSRNTHEQF
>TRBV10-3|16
AISPSGLAGAGTGELF
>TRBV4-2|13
ASSQELAGGETQY
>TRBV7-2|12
ASSRMGSNYGYT
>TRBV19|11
ASSMGSVETQY
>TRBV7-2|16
ASSLAGLAGVNYNEQF
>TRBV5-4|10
ASSFTRDRTY
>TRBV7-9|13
ASSLGPGESDEQF
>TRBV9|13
ASSPWDRGNYGYT
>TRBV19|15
ASSFRRPGLINEKLF
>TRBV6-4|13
ASSPTGGGKQPQH
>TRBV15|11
ATSRDSREEQF
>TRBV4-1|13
ASSRETSRSNEQF
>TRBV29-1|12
SVELWAENTEAF
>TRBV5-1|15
ASSLAEGRRSNYGST
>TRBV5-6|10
ASSDYRGGYT
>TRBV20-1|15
SASTSGGHSNTGELF
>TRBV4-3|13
ASSHWTGAQDGYT
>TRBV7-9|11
ASSAEYSQPQH
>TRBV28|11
ASSLGARNEQF
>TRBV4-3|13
ASSQDTRETHEQY
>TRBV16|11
ASSQSSTAGYT
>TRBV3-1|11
ASIADSDNEQF
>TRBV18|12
ASSPRTGFNEQF
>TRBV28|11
ASMIRDKETQY
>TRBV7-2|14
ASSLMKRTYQETQY
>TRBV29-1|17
SVEGLVTSGRSAYNEQF
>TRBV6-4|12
ASSEDRGTDTQY
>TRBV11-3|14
ASSLDSGGWAGELF
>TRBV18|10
ASSQGAIEQY
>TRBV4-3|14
ASSQERDRVDQPQH
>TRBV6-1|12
ASRGTGIHQPQH
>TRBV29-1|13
SVDGIGTGDEKLF
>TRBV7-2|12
ASSVTRGTGELF
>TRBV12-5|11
ASGLGQTYGYT
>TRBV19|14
ASSIEARLAGNTQY
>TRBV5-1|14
ASSLTGELSNQPQH
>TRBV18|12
ASSPTLSTDTQY
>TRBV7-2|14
ASSTQGVGAKNIQY
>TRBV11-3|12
ASSHQGPGTEAF
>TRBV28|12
ASSLAQSARGYT